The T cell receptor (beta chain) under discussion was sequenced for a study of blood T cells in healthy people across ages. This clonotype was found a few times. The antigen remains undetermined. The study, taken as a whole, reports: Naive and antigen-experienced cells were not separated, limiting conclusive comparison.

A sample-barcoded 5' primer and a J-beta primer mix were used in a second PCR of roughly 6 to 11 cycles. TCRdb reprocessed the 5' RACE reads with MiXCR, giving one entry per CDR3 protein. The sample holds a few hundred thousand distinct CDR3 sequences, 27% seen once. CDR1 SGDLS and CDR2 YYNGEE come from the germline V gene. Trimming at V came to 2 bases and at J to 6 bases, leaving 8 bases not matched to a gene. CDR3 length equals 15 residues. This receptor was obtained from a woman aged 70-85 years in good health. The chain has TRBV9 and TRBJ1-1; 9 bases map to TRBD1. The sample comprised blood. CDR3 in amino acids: CASSVIQGAQAEAFF. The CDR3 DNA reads TGTGCCAGCAGCGTCATACAGGGGGCGCAAGCTGAAGCTTTCTTT.